A selection of T cell receptor beta chains follows, all from one sample in a study of blood T cell repertoires in COVID-19. Here immunoSEQ multiplex PCR was the method, and the copy in TCRdb shows in-frame clones only, minus some. The sample lists 100,000 to 150,000 clones, roughly 84% occurring once. What was sequenced was peripheral blood. These receptor sequences come from a man between 60 and 75 years old with acute or convalescent COVID-19. The CDR3 runs from the conserved cysteine through the conserved F or W. D genes are given only for firm matches. Only part of the rows carry a size: once, few, many, or a class if the clone is expanded.

abundance,v_gene,d_gene,j_gene,CDR3aa,CDR3nt
-,TRBV9,-,TRBJ2-3,CASSVGGQSTDTQYF,TGTGCCAGCAGCGTCGGAGGACAGAGCACAGATACGCAGTATTTT
-,TRBV29-1,-,TRBJ1-1,CSAAIDMNTEAFF,TGCAGCGCGGCAATAGACATGAACACTGAAGCTTTCTTT
-,TRBV9,-,TRBJ1-1,CASSSRGPNTEAFF,TGTGCCAGCAGCTCGAGAGGGCCGAACACTGAAGCTTTCTTT
-,TRBV7-3,-,TRBJ2-5,CASSSGLAEGTQYF,TGTGCCAGCAGCTCGGGACTGGCAGAGGGGACCCAGTACTTC
-,TRBV19,TRBD1,TRBJ1-1,CASSKTGQGFAEAFF,TGTGCCAGTAGCAAAACGGGACAGGGCTTCGCTGAAGCTTTCTTT
-,TRBV5-6,TRBD1,TRBJ1-2,CASRRDRLNYGYTF,TGTGCCAGCAGACGGGACAGGTTGAACTATGGCTACACCTTC
-,TRBV29-1,TRBD1,TRBJ1-1,CSGEQGFEAFF,TGCAGCGGTGAACAGGGGTTTGAAGCTTTCTTT
-,TRBV27,-,TRBJ2-5,CASSSADSKETQYF,TGTGCCAGCAGTTCCGCGGACAGTAAAGAGACCCAGTACTTC
-,TRBV28,TRBD2,TRBJ2-5,CASTGGGSETQYF,TGTGCCAGCACCGGGGGGGGATCAGAGACCCAGTACTTC
-,TRBV2,-,TRBJ1-4,CASSDFRGRGLFF,TGTGCCAGCAGTGATTTTCGAGGGCGAGGACTGTTTTTT
once,TRBV3-1/TRBV3-2,-,TRBJ1-2,CASSQMTANNYGYTF,TGTGCCAGCAGCCAAATGACAGCCAATAACTATGGCTACACCTTC
-,TRBV12-3/TRBV12-4,-,TRBJ2-5,CASSFSETQYF,TGTGCCAGCAGTTTTAGTGAGACCCAGTACTTC
once,TRBV2,-,TRBJ1-2,CASSERGHSARYGYTF,TGTGCCAGCAGTGAAAGGGGACACAGTGCACGCTATGGCTACACCTTC
-,TRBV7-3,TRBD2,TRBJ2-1,CASSLKLAENNEQFF,TGTGCCAGCAGCTTAAAACTAGCGGAAAACAATGAGCAGTTCTTC
-,TRBV27,-,TRBJ2-1,CASSSSEGRQFF,TGTGCCAGCAGTTCGAGCGAGGGAAGGCAGTTCTTC
-,TRBV5-1,TRBD1,TRBJ2-2,CASSLRGTVNTGELFF,TGCGCCAGCAGCCTCAGGGGGACAGTGAACACCGGGGAGCTGTTTTTT
-,TRBV24-1,-,TRBJ2-7,CATMGTGTRSYEQYF,TGTGCCACCATGGGGACCGGGACAAGATCCTACGAGCAGTACTTC
-,TRBV9,-,TRBJ2-7,CASSLREHGYF,TGTGCCAGCAGTCTTAGAGAGCACGGGTACTTC
-,TRBV6-5,-,TRBJ1-6,CASKAGSYNSPLHF,TGTGCCAGCAAAGCTGGTAGTTATAATTCACCCCTCCACTTT
-,TRBV9,-,TRBJ1-1,CASSREVPNTEAFF,TGTGCCAGCAGCCGGGAAGTGCCGAACACTGAAGCTTTCTTT
-,TRBV20-1,-,TRBJ2-5,CSASRHRRRQETQYF,TGCAGTGCTAGTCGGCACAGGCGCCGCCAAGAGACCCAGTACTTC
once,TRBV5-1,-,TRBJ2-1,CASSLVLQGLEQFF,TGCGCCAGCAGCTTGGTCTTGCAGGGTCTTGAGCAGTTCTTC
-,TRBV19,-,TRBJ1-1,CASSIVPPGVTEAFF,TGTGCCAGTAGTATAGTCCCCCCAGGGGTCACTGAAGCTTTCTTT
-,TRBV6-5,-,TRBJ1-2,CASSNRNLYGYTF,TGTGCCAGCAGTAACAGGAACCTCTATGGCTACACCTTC
-,TRBV5-1,TRBD2,TRBJ2-3,CASSPTLAGGSTDTQYF,TGCGCCAGCAGCCCCACCCTAGCGGGGGGGAGCACAGATACGCAGTATTTT
-,TRBV5-1,TRBD1,TRBJ2-3,CASSFRGDRDTQYF,TGCGCCAGCAGCTTTAGAGGGGACAGAGATACGCAGTATTTT
-,TRBV27,-,TRBJ1-5,CASSLSRGGSNQPQHF,TGTGCCAGCAGTTTATCAAGGGGTGGTAGCAATCAGCCCCAGCATTTT
once,TRBV6-2/TRBV6-3,-,TRBJ1-2,CASSYRATGNYGYTF,TGTGCCAGCAGTTATCGCGCCACAGGGAACTATGGCTACACCTTC
-,TRBV9,TRBD2,TRBJ2-3,CASSLVTGLAGTDTQYF,TGTGCCAGCAGCTTAGTTACTGGACTAGCGGGCACAGATACGCAGTATTTT
-,TRBV27,TRBD2,TRBJ2-7,CASSQGLAGDHEQYF,TGTGCCAGCAGTCAAGGACTAGCGGGAGACCACGAGCAGTACTTC
-,TRBV7-8,-,TRBJ2-6,CASSSLAGQTNSGANVLTF,TGTGCCAGCAGCTCCCTCGCGGGACAGACAAACTCTGGGGCCAACGTCCTGACTTTC
-,TRBV19,TRBD1,TRBJ1-4,CASSPGQGATNEKLFF,TGTGCCAGTAGTCCGGGACAGGGGGCAACTAATGAAAAACTGTTTTTT
few,TRBV5-6,TRBD1,TRBJ1-4,CASRGTGVPEKLFF,TGTGCCAGCAGGGGGACAGGGGTTCCTGAAAAACTGTTTTTT
-,TRBV5-1,TRBD1,TRBJ1-1,CASSQLQGAQGEAFF,TGCGCCAGCTCACAACTACAGGGGGCGCAGGGTGAAGCTTTCTTT
few,TRBV30,TRBD1,TRBJ1-6,CAWSAGTGLNSPLHF,TGTGCCTGGAGCGCCGGGACAGGACTAAATTCACCCCTCCACTTT
-,TRBV15,TRBD1,TRBJ1-1,CATRIQGAPEAFF,TGTGCCACCAGGATACAGGGGGCTCCTGAAGCTTTCTTT
-,TRBV11-2,-,TRBJ2-1,CASSSLPNNEQFF,TGTGCCAGCAGCTCGCTACCAAACAATGAGCAGTTCTTC
-,TRBV5-1,TRBD1,TRBJ1-3,CASSWGDRHSGNTIYF,TGCGCCAGCAGCTGGGGGGACAGGCACTCTGGAAACACCATATATTTT
-,TRBV24-1,TRBD2,TRBJ2-2,CATSDSPGLAGTGELFF,TGTGCCACCAGTGATTCTCCCGGACTAGCGGGAACCGGGGAGCTGTTTTTT
once,TRBV7-9,-,TRBJ1-2,CASSPPVTGPYGYTF,TGTGCCAGCAGCCCGCCAGTGACAGGCCCTTATGGCTACACCTTC
-,TRBV11-3,TRBD2,TRBJ2-5,CASTSGTSGGEETQYF,TGTGCCAGCACCAGCGGGACTAGCGGGGGGGAAGAGACCCAGTACTTC
-,TRBV5-6,TRBD2,TRBJ2-1,CASSRPGTSGEAAYNEQFF,TGTGCCAGCAGCCGGCCCGGGACTAGCGGGGAGGCTGCCTACAATGAGCAGTTCTTC
-,TRBV7-9,-,TRBJ1-1,CASDRGTEAFF,TGTGCCAGTGACCGAGGCACTGAAGCTTTCTTT
-,TRBV18,-,TRBJ1-2,CASSHGDSNYGYTF,TGTGCCAGCTCACACGGGGATTCTAACTATGGCTACACCTTC
-,TRBV14,-,TRBJ2-2,CASSPSGPTGELFF,TGTGCCAGCAGCCCTTCAGGTCCCACCGGGGAGCTGTTTTTT